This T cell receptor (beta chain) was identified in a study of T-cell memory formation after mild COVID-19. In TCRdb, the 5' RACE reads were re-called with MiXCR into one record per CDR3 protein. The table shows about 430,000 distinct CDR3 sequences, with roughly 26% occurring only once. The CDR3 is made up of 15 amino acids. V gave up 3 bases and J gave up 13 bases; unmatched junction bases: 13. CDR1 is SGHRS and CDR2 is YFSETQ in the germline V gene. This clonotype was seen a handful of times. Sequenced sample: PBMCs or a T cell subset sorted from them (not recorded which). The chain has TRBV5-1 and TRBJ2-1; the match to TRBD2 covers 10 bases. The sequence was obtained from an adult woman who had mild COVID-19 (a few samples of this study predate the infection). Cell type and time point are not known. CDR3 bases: TGCGCCAGCAGCTCGACCGGGACTAGCGCTCTGAGCCAGTTCTTC. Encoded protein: CASSSTGTSALSQFF.